Shown below are 11 T cell receptor beta chains from a single sample sequenced in a study of blood T cells in healthy people across ages. It was with a sample-barcoded 5' primer and a J-beta primer mix that a second PCR of about 7 to 12 cycles was run. One entry per CDR3 protein results from TCRdb running MiXCR on the 5' RACE reads. The data hold 980,000 or so distinct CDR3 sequences, with 40% to 60% observed a single time. Input material: blood. Receptors originate from a man between 25 and 39 years old in good health.

The rearrangement joins TRBV10-3 to TRBJ1-2; D is possibly TRBD1 (5 bases). The CDR3 sequence is 15 residues long. From germline, CDR1 is ENHRY and CDR2 SYGVKD. V lost 2 bases and J lost 8, with 18 bases in between. The CDR3 DNA sequence: TGTGCCATCAGTGAGCGGGAGGGGCTCTCTTACGGCTACACCTTC. Translating gives CAISEREGLSYGYTF.

This clonotype was seen only a few times. This chain joins TRBV20-1 and TRBJ2-3; TRBD2 agrees at 8 bases. Germline CDR1 reads DFQATT; CDR2 reads SNEGSKA (reference sequence). The length of the CDR3 is 15 residues. J lost 4 bases, V lost 6 bases, and 12 bases had no gene match. The CDR3, as DNA: TGCAGTGCAGAGCCCGGGACTAGTCTCGCAGATACGCAGTATTTT. Translating it yields CSAEPGTSLADTQYF.

This clonotype has only a few counts. The genes are TRBV4-2 and TRBJ2-3; TRBD1 agrees at 12 bases. V gave up 1 base and J gave up 6 bases; unmatched junction bases: 5. The CDR3 extends over 16 amino acids. From germline, CDR1 is LGHNA and CDR2 YNFKEQ. In nucleotides, the CDR3 is TGTGCCAGCAGCCAAGGGGACAGGGGGCATGGGGATACGCAGTATTTT. Protein sequence: CASSQGDRGHGDTQYF.

The chain links TRBV20-1 to TRBJ2-7; D perhaps matches TRBD1 (7 bases). Germline V gives CDR1 DFQATT, CDR2 SNEGSKA (reference sequence). The length of the CDR3 is 13 residues. The V and J ends lost 3 bases and 7 bases respectively, with 16 bases between them. CDR3 in amino acids: CSARTGTYYEQYF. As DNA, the CDR3 is TGCAGTGCTAGGACAGGGACTTATTATGAGCAGTACTTC.

V is TRBV6-5 and J is TRBJ2-7; 8 bases align to TRBD1. The CDR3 is 14 amino acids. From germline, CDR1 is MNHEY and CDR2 SVGAGI. Trimming removed 2 bases from V and 6 bases from J; junction bases left unmatched: 6. The CDR3 coding sequence is TGTGCCAGCAGTTACCCCACAGGGGGAAGCGAGCAGTACTTC. Protein sequence: CASSYPTGGSEQYF.

This clonotype came up a few times. The rearrangement uses TRBV30 and TRBJ2-4; no firm D call. From germline, CDR1 is GTSNPN and CDR2 SVGIG (reference sequence). Between the trimmed V and J ends, which lost 5 bases and 0 bases, there was a span of 8 bases. CDR3 size: 13 residues. The CDR3 DNA sequence: TGTGCCTGGGAGGCCCTAGCCAAAAACATTCAGTACTTC. Its protein is CAWEALAKNIQYF. The complete variable domain, with remaining parts taken from reference TRBV30 and TRBJ2-4, reads SQTIHQWPATLVQPVGSPLSLECTVEGTSNPNLYWYRQAAGRGLQLLFYSVGIGQISSEVPQNLSASRPQDRQFILSSKKLLLSDSGFYLCAWEALAKNIQYFGAGTRLSVL.

The genes are TRBV7-2 and TRBJ2-2; 7 bases match TRBD2. Germline assignment: CDR1 SGHTA and CDR2 FQGNSA. V gave up 8 bases and J gave up 1 base; unmatched junction bases: 7. The length of the CDR3 is 15 residues. This CDR3 reads CASWEGRRNTGELFF. For the CDR3, the DNA is TGTGCCAGCTGGGAGGGCAGGCGGAACACCGGGGAGCTGTTTTTT.

Only a few counts were recorded for this clonotype. The V and J genes are TRBV7-9 and TRBJ2-5; the D is unclear. The CDR3 spans 14 residues. Germline-derived CDR1 and CDR2 are SEHNR and FQNEAQ (reference sequence). Trimming took off 3 bases at V and 0 bases at J, with 8 bases between the two ends. The DNA for the CDR3 is TGTGCCAGCAGCTTCCCCCCCAACCAAGAGACCCAGTACTTC. Its translation: CASSFPPNQETQYF.

The chain couples TRBV28 to TRBJ2-7; 7 nucleotides agree with TRBD2. V shed 4 bases, J shed 6 bases, and the junction held 9 bases outside the gene matches. This CDR3 is 14 amino acids long. Germline V gene sequence: CDR1 MDHEN, CDR2 SYDVKM. CDR3: CASSSLARLLEQYF. The CDR3 DNA reads TGTGCCAGCAGTTCACTAGCGAGGCTTCTCGAGCAGTACTTC. The full variable domain, rest sourced from reference TRBV28 and TRBJ2-7, is DVKVTQSSRYLVKRTGEKVFLECVQDMDHENMFWYRQDPGLGLRLIYFSYDVKMKEKGDIPEGYSVSREKKERFSLILESASTNQTSMYLCASSSLARLLEQYFGPGTRLTVT.

This chain uses TRBV12-3 or TRBV12-4 with TRBJ1-6; 8 bases are a match to TRBD1. The V segment lost 4 bases and the J segment 9 bases; nucleotides outside the gene matches: 8. The CDR3 contains 15 residues. CDR3 residues: CASSSGQGLASPLHF. Written as DNA, the CDR3 is TGTGCCAGCAGTTCCGGACAGGGACTGGCTTCACCCCTCCACTTT.

The chain couples TRBV12-3 or TRBV12-4 to TRBJ2-5, with D tentatively TRBD2 (5 bases). V was trimmed by 9 bases and J by 2 bases, leaving 13 bases between them. CDR3 size: 13 residues. The CDR3 region has the DNA TGTGCCAGTTCGACTATAATTCAAGAGACCCAGTACTTC. Amino acid sequence: CASSTIIQETQYF.